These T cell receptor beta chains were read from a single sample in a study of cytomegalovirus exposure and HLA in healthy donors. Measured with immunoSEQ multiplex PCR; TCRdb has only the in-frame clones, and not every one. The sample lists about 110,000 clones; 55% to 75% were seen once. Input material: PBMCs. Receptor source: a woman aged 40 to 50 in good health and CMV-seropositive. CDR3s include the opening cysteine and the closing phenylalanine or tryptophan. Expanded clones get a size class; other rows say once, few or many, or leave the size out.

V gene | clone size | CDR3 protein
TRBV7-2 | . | CASSLGVGQNYGYTF
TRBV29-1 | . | CSVQGANGNTIYF
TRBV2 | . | CASSRTGASNQPQHF
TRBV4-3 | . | CASSQERGGGVLDEQFF
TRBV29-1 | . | CSVVYRRSDTEAFF
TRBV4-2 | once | CASSHGLAGGRVVNNEQFF
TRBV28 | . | CASSPHHRHTEAFF
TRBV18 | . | CASSPLTGGTETQYF
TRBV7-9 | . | CASSSGQPSPLHF
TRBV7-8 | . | CASSPAVTSSRDIQYF
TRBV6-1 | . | CASSEKASLYEQYF
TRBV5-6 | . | CASSLGGGGNIQYF
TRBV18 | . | CASSPNQRDTQYF
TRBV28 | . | CASSPPGQGADGYTF
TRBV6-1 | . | CASSGTQGGSYNEQFF
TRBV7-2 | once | CASSGQIKDTQYF
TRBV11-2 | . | CASRRILTDTQYF
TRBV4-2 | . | CASSQEAGARQPQHF
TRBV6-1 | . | CASSEAGQGNYGYTF
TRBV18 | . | CASSPEAGQGFYGYTF
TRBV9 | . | CASSVGVDTEAFF
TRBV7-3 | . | CASSPGGRRQTQYF
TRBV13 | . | CASSLGLRGGSNQPQHF
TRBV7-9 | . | CASSFTGSGGTEAFF
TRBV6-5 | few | CASRTGWTEAFF
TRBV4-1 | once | CASSRTHVRGGQSYEQYF
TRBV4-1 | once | CASSPRGGAPLITEAFF
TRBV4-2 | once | CASSQDNKRGPSYNEQFF
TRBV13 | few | CASSLGQVNTEAFF
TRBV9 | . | CASSNWGGAEVDTQYF
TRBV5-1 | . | CASSTDRGTDTQYF
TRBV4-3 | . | CASSQELAENQPQHF
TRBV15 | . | CATSIWGVVDTEAFF
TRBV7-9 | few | CASSLVWQNSPLHF
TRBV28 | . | CAIDQEGSQYGYTF
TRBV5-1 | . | CASSLGRQFNYGYTF
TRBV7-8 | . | CASSLDRDGYTF
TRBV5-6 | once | CASSSGQGGSPLHF
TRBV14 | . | CASSQGAGYTEAFF
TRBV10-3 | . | CAISRGLGNQPQHF
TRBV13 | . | CASSTRGGRETQYF
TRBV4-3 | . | CASSPSASGGFFDTQYF
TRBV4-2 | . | CASSQELQGDKTF
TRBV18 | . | CASSGGQGYGYNEQFF
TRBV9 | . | CASSVPSTRYPNEKLFF
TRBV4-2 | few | CASSPLGAATYEQYF
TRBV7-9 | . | CASSRDTFFSYEQYF
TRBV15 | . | CATAEDRERREQYF
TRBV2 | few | CASSGAARGYTF
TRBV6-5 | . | CASSYDRGNYGYTF
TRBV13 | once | CASSSQREQETQYF
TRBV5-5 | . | CASSRRSYEQYF
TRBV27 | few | CASSFHQGYGYTF
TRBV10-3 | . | CAISEGGDYEQYF
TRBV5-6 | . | CASSLPQASYGYTF
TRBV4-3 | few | CASSRTGGGGLTNEQFF
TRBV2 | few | CASSDPDKSYNEQFF
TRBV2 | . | CASREETSTDTQYF
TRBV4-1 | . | CASRGTDISGNTIYF
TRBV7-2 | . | CASSISRRGYEQYF